Listed here is a single T cell receptor (beta chain). Its antigen is unidentified. Deep was the level used in running the assay. Original methodology: Quality scores were absent from the junction-only immunoSEQ sequences, so filtering differed. TCRdb's table, derived via immunoSEQ multiplex PCR, lists solely in-frame clones and lacks some. Clone size and V and J calls were adopted from that table, with D and trimming inferred from the DNA. This sample has roughly 2.5 million clones, with approximately 94% found just once. The data were taken from a study of shared clonotypes between healthy human individuals. Overall study: Plates per donor: three CD4 naive, three CD4 memory, two CD8 naive, one CD8 memory.

With 4 bases removed from V and 0 bases from J, the gap between germline ends came to 6 bases. This CDR3 is built from 14 residues. CDR1 LGHNA and CDR2 YSLEER come from the germline V gene. Overall study findings and caveats: Richness estimates generally favored naive over memory subsets.

The receptor was isolated from a man aged 18-30 years in good health. Sequencing was done on a sample of naive CD4+ T cells sorted from blood. Specified subset: CD45RA+ positively selected. The chain combines TRBV4-3 with TRBJ2-2; D remains ambiguous. CDR3 protein: CASSPSPNTGELFF. CDR3 DNA sequence: TGCGCCAGCAGCCCCTCTCCGAACACCGGGGAGCTGTTTTTT.